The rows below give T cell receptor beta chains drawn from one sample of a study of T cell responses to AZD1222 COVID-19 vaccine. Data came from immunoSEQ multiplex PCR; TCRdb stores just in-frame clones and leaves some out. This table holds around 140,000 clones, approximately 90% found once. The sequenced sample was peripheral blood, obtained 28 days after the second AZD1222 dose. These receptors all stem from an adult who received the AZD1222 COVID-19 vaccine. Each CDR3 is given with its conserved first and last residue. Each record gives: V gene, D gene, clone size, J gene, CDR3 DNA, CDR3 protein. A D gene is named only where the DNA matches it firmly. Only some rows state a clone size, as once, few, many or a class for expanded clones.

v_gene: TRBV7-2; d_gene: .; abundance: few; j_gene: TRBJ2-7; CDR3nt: TGTGCCAGCAGCAGGGGGTACGAGCAGTACTTC; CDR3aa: CASSRGYEQYF
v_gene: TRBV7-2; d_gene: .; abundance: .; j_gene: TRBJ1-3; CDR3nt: TGTGCCAGCAGCTTAGGCTCTGGAAACACCATATATTTT; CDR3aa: CASSLGSGNTIYF
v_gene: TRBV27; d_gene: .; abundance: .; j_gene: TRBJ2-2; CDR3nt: TGTGCCAGCAGTTCCCAGGGGAACACCGGGGAGCTGTTTTTT; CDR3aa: CASSSQGNTGELFF
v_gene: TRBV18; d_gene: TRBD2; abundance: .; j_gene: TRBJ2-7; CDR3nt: TGTGCCAGCTCACCCCGACTAGCGGGAGGGCAGACGGAGCAGTACTTC; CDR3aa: CASSPRLAGGQTEQYF
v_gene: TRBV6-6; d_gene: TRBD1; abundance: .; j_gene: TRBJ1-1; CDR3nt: TGTGCCAGCAGTTCACACAGGGGGAACACTGAAGCTTTCTTT; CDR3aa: CASSSHRGNTEAFF
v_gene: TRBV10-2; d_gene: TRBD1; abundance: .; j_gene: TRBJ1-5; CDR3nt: TGCGCCAGCAAAGTCGGGACAGGGGTCAATCAGCCCCAGCATTTT; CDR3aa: CASKVGTGVNQPQHF
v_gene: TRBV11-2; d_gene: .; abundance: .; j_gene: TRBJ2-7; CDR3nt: TGTGCCAGCAGCTTAGAACGGAGGGCCGAGCAGTACTTC; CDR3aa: CASSLERRAEQYF
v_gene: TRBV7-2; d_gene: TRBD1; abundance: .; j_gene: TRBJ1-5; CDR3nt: TGTGCCAGCAGCTCCTTGACAGGGGCAGCTCAGCCCCAGCATTTT; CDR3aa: CASSSLTGAAQPQHF
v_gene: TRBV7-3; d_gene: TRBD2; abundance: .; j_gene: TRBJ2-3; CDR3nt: TGTGCCAGCAGCCAACTAGCGGCCAGCACAGATACGCAGTATTTT; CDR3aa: CASSQLAASTDTQYF
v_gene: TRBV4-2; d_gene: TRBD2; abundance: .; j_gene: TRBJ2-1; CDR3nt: TGTGCCAGCAGCCATCCTACTAGCGGGAGTCAAAATGAGCAGTTCTTC; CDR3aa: CASSHPTSGSQNEQFF
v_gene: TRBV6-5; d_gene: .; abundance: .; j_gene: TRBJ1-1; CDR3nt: TGTGCCAGCAGTCCGGGATCGTACACTGAAGCTTTCTTT; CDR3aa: CASSPGSYTEAFF
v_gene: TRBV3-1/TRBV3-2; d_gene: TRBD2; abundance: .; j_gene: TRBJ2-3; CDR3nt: TGTGCCAGCAGCCCCGGGGGGAGCACAGATACGCAGTATTTT; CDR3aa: CASSPGGSTDTQYF
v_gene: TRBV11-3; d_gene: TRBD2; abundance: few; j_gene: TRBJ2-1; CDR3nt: TGTGCCAGCAGCTTAGGAGTACTAGCGCCTAGCTCCTACAATGAGCAGTTCTTC; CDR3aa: CASSLGVLAPSSYNEQFF
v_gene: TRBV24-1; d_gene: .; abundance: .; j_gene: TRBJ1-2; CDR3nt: TGTGCCACCAGTGCCCCCGAGCGCTATGGCTACACCTTC; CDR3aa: CATSAPERYGYTF
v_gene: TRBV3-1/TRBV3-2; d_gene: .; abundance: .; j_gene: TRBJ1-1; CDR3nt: TGTGCCAGCAGCCCAAGGGTGCTCACTGAAGCTTTCTTT; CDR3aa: CASSPRVLTEAFF
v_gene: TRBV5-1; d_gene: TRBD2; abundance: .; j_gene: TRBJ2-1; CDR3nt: TGCGCCAGCAGCTTGCCAATGACTAGCCACAATGAGCAGTTCTTC; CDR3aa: CASSLPMTSHNEQFF
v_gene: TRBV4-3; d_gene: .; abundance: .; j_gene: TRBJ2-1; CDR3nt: TGCGCCAGCAGCCAAGATGTCATCGTGGACAGTGCATACAATGAGCAGTTCTTC; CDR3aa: CASSQDVIVDSAYNEQFF
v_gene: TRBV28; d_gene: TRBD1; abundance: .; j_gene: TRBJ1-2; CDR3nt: TGTGCCAGCAGTTCCGGGACAGGGGATAACTATGGCTACACCTTC; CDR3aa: CASSSGTGDNYGYTF
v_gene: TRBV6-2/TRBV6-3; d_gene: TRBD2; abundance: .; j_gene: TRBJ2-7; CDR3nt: TGTGCCAGCAGTGCCCCGGGACTAGCGGGTAGCGAGCAGTACTTC; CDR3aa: CASSAPGLAGSEQYF
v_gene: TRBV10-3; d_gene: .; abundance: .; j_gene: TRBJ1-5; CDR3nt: TGTGCCATCAGTGACTTTGGTTACGGCATGGGGCAGCCCCAGCATTTT; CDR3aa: CAISDFGYGMGQPQHF
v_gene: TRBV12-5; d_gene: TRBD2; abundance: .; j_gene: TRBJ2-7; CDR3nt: TGTGCTAGTGGTAGGGGACTAGCTCGGGAGCAGTACTTC; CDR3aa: CASGRGLAREQYF